This T cell receptor (beta chain) was sequenced for a study of breast tumors, draining lymph nodes, adjacent tissues. The lymph nodes were axillary draining lymph nodes from breast cancer patients. This clonotype occurred many times. In germline, CDR1 is LNHDA, CDR2 SQIVND (reference sequence). The CDR3 is 18 amino acids. V gave up 3 bases and J gave up 1 base; unmatched junction bases: 12. TCRdb reprocessed the multiplex PCR reads with MiXCR, giving one entry per CDR3 protein. The table has 250,000 or so distinct CDR3 sequences, around 31% seen once. The sample consisted of axillary lymph node tissue. V and J are TRBV19 and TRBJ2-7; 10 positions agree with TRBD2. The sequence was collected from a female donor with breast cancer. Some clones in this sample may be carry-over from other donors' samples. The CDR3, as DNA: TGTGCCAGTAGTATTAGCGGACTAGCGGAGACCGAGTCCTACGAGCAGTACTTC. This sequence encodes CASSISGLAETESYEQYF.